Below, 28 T cell receptor beta chains from the same sample are listed, as sequenced in a study of identical twins. From the 5' RACE reads, TCRdb called clonotypes with MiXCR, one entry per CDR3 protein. The table records some 230,000 distinct CDR3 sequences, 6.5% to 8% of them present only once. These data were likewise used in another study, on T cells expressing NK-cell markers.

Sequencing was carried out using CD8+ T cells sorted from blood. The source of these receptors is a woman aged 18 to 35 in good health.

The chain couples TRBV3-1 to TRBJ2-3, with D perhaps matching TRBD1 (6 bases). The germline V gene encodes CDR1 LGHDT and CDR2 YNNKEL (reference sequence). CDR3 size: 15 residues. V was shortened by 4 bases and J by 2 bases, with 13 bases between the two germline ends. The DNA of the CDR3 is TGTGCCAGCAGCCCAGGACAGACCCACACAGATACGCAGTATTTT. Its translation: CASSPGQTHTDTQYF.

The table lists this clonotype with a few counts. The chain has TRBV7-9 and TRBJ2-1, with no clear D. V was pared by 2 bases and J by 9 bases, with 8 bases between. The CDR3 has 12 residues. Per the germline V gene, CDR1 is SEHNR and CDR2 is FQNEAQ (reference sequence). This chain's CDR3 is CASSLKGGEQFF. The CDR3 nucleotides are TGTGCCAGCAGCTTAAAAGGCGGTGAGCAGTTCTTC.

The chain employs TRBV7-9 and TRBJ2-5; maybe TRBD2 (5 bases). The CDR3 consists of 14 residues. CDR1 is SEHNR, CDR2 FQNEAQ, per germline (reference sequence). Trimming took 6 bases from V and 1 from J, leaving 12 bases between them. The CDR3 sequence is CASSKSGPQETQYF. CDR3 DNA sequence: TGTGCCAGCAGTAAAAGCGGACCCCAAGAGACCCAGTACTTC. The full variable domain, rest sourced from reference TRBV7-9 and TRBJ2-5, is DTGVSQNPRHKITKRGQNVTFRCDPISEHNRLYWYRQTLGQGPEFLTYFQNEAQLEKSRLLSDRFSAERPKGSFSTLEIQRTEQGDSAMYLCASSKSGPQETQYFGPGTRLLVL.

This clonotype was counted only a few times. The rearrangement uses TRBV6-1 and TRBJ2-7; TRBD1 aligns across 10 bases. This CDR3 has 15 residues. V gave up 6 bases and J gave up 3 bases; unmatched junction bases: 8. Germline CDR1 is MNHNS and CDR2 is SASEGT. CDR3 sequence reads: CASSSRDRGFYEQYF. CDR3 bases: TGTGCCAGCAGCAGCCGGGACAGGGGTTTCTACGAGCAGTACTTC.

A note on this clonotype: The CDR3 end shows no conserved phenylalanine or tryptophan, and so a read error is likely. The CDR3: CASSLDASNQPQHI. As DNA, the CDR3 is TGCGCCAGCAGCTTGGACGCTAGCAATCAGCCCCAGCATATT. The chain combines TRBV5-1 with TRBJ1-5, with no clear D. From germline, CDR1 is SGHRS and CDR2 YFSETQ. The CDR3 loop spans 14 amino acids. V was shortened by 0 bases and J by 0 bases, with 4 bases between the two germline ends.

The rearrangement uses TRBV24-1 and TRBJ1-5; D call uncertain. Trimming shortened V by 4 bases and J by 0 bases, and 3 bases separated the two germline ends. The CDR3 sequence is 13 residues long. The V gene's germline CDR1 is KGHDR and CDR2 SFDVKD. The CDR3 loop is CATSDHSNQPQHF. Here the CDR3 DNA reads TGTGCCACCAGTGACCATAGCAATCAGCCCCAGCATTTT.

This clonotype has ten or more counts. The J gene is TRBJ2-2, the V gene TRBV20-1; 12 nucleotides match TRBD2. Germline V CDR1 and CDR2: DFQATT, SNEGSKA (reference sequence). There are 18 residues in the CDR3. V lost 0 bases, J lost 4 bases, and 9 bases stayed unmatched. This chain's CDR3 is CSARDRELAGGITGELFF. CDR3 DNA sequence: TGCAGTGCTAGAGATAGAGAACTAGCGGGGGGAATCACCGGGGAGCTGTTTTTT.

This clonotype was recorded at least ten times. The rearrangement links TRBV7-9 to TRBJ2-7; 11 nucleotides agree with TRBD2. The CDR3 is 15 amino acids. The germline V gene encodes CDR1 SEHNR and CDR2 FQNEAQ (reference sequence). V lost 5 bases and J lost 1; bases outside the gene matches: 4. The CDR3 region has the DNA TGTGCCAGCAGCAGAACTAGCGGGAGTTCCTACGAGCAGTACTTC. It encodes CASSRTSGSSYEQYF.

This clonotype has a count of ten or more. The rearrangement joins TRBV29-1 to TRBJ2-4, with D unresolved. The CDR3 extends over 14 amino acids. The germline CDR1 and CDR2 sequences are SQVTM and ANQGSEA. The V and J ends lost 7 bases and 1 base respectively, with 14 bases between them. The CDR3 bases are TGCAGCGCCGTGGATGGAGTTGCCAAAAACATTCAGTACTTC. Translated, it gives CSAVDGVAKNIQYF.

This clonotype has at least ten counts. The chain employs TRBV12-3 or TRBV12-4 and TRBJ2-2, with D possibly being TRBD2 (5 bases). This CDR3 comprises 16 residues. The ends were cut back, 5 bases at V and 1 base at J, with 14 bases in the middle. CDR3 region: CASSPPGLGNTGELFF. CDR3 nucleotide sequence: TGTGCCAGCAGTCCACCGGGATTGGGGAACACCGGGGAGCTGTTTTTT.

The chain has TRBV6-5 and TRBJ1-6, with D possibly being TRBD1 (5 bases). The V gene's germline CDR1 is MNHEY and CDR2 SVGAGI. Trimming removed 4 bases from V and 4 bases from J, with 14 bases in between. The CDR3 extends over 16 amino acids. In nucleotides, the CDR3 is TGTGCCAGCAGTTCGGGGCCACTCGGGTATAATTCACCCCTCCACTTT. It codes for CASSSGPLGYNSPLHF.

J is TRBJ2-2 and V is TRBV27; D gene unclear. V was trimmed by 3 bases and J by 1 base, leaving 6 bases between them. This CDR3 has 14 amino acids. Germline CDR1 reads MNHEY; CDR2 reads SMNVEV (reference sequence). The CDR3 loop is CASSFYQNTGELFF. The CDR3 coding sequence is TGTGCCAGCAGTTTTTACCAGAACACCGGGGAGCTGTTTTTT.

This clonotype was seen more than once but under ten times. The CDR3 nucleotides read TGTGCCAGCAGTCATCCAGGGGTTGGGGACTATGGCTACACCTTC. This translates into CASSHPGVGDYGYTF. The V and J genes are TRBV7-9 and TRBJ1-2, with D tentatively TRBD1 (6 bases). Germline CDR1 is SEHNR and CDR2 is FQNEAQ (reference sequence). This CDR3 is built from 15 residues. Trimming took 6 bases from V and 3 from J, leaving 17 bases between them.

Ten or more counts support this clonotype. The chain has TRBV20-1 and TRBJ1-3; D may be TRBD1 (5 bases). The CDR3 is 15 residues long. Trimming cost V 0 bases and J 2 bases, with 11 bases left between them. Germline-derived CDR1 and CDR2 are DFQATT and SNEGSKA (reference sequence). The CDR3 bases are TGCAGTGCTAGAGAGATGACAGCGACTGGAAACACCATATATTTT. This codes for CSAREMTATGNTIYF.

This chain links TRBV10-3 with TRBJ2-5; a possible D gene is TRBD2 (6 bases). The germline V and J ends were trimmed by 2 bases and 2 bases, with 15 bases remaining between them. The germline CDR1 and CDR2 sequences are ENHRY and SYGVKD. The CDR3 length is 16 residues. The DNA of the CDR3 is TGTGCCATCAGTGAGGGGACGGGGGAGCAACAAGAGACCCAGTACTTC. It yields the protein CAISEGTGEQQETQYF.

The chain has TRBV12-3 or TRBV12-4 and TRBJ1-1; no firm D call. The CDR3 consists of 15 residues. V shed 4 bases and J shed 0 bases, with 12 bases lying between them. DNA of the CDR3: TGTGCCAGCAGTTCCCCCGGACCGCTGAACACTGAAGCTTTCTTT. Translated, it gives CASSSPGPLNTEAFF.

Ten or more counts support this clonotype. This CDR3 is CASSGTVSYEQYF. The CDR3 DNA reads TGTGCCAGCTCCGGGACAGTCTCTTACGAGCAGTACTTC. The chain carries TRBV6-1 and TRBJ2-7; 7 nucleotides line up with TRBD1. Trimming took 8 bases from V and 4 from J; bases not matched to a gene: 8. This CDR3 comprises 13 residues. Germline CDR1 and CDR2: MNHNS and SASEGT.

This clonotype was found many times. V is TRBV12-3 or TRBV12-4 and J is TRBJ2-7; D is unclear. CDR3 length equals 15 residues. Trimming pared 1 base from V and 2 bases from J, leaving 12 bases between. CDR3 DNA: TGTGCCAGCAGTTTAGTAGAGGAGACTCCCTACGAGCAGTACTTC. As protein: CASSLVEETPYEQYF.

In its sample, this clonotype was seen many times. CDR3 protein: CSASPGRGIAQYF. The CDR3, as DNA: TGCAGTGCTAGCCCGGGACGAGGTATCGCCCAGTACTTC. The chain couples TRBV20-1 to TRBJ2-5; D may correspond to TRBD1 or TRBD2 (5 bases each). Per germline, CDR1 DFQATT and CDR2 SNEGSKA (reference sequence). The length of the CDR3 is 13 residues. V dropped 3 bases and J dropped 9 bases, with 17 bases sitting between them.

This clonotype was detected many times. The rearrangement links TRBV12-3 or TRBV12-4 to TRBJ2-4; D is ambiguous. V lost 6 bases, J lost 8 bases, and 14 bases lay in between. The CDR3 covers 13 residues. CDR3 sequence: CASSFPDWHIQYF. The DNA of the CDR3 is TGTGCCAGCAGCTTCCCGGATTGGCACATTCAGTACTTC.

This clonotype was seen ten or more times. V is TRBV7-9 and J is TRBJ1-1, with 9 bases aligning to TRBD1. The germline gives CDR1 SEHNR, CDR2 FQNEAQ (reference sequence). Unmatched junction bases numbered 9, after V lost 6 bases and J lost 4 bases. The CDR3 is 15 residues long. The CDR3 DNA is TGTGCCAGCAGTCGAACCGGGACAGGGACCACTGAAGCTTTCTTT. Its protein product is CASSRTGTGTTEAFF.

This clonotype was seen ten or more times. The chain uses TRBV27 and TRBJ2-7, with D tentatively TRBD2 (6 bases). CDR1 and CDR2 from the germline V gene are MNHEY and SMNVEV (reference sequence). CDR3 length equals 13 residues. V shed 6 bases and J shed 5 bases, with 14 bases lying between them. CDR3 sequence (DNA): TGTGCCAGCAGCCCGACTAGAAACCACGAGCAGTACTTC. Its translation is CASSPTRNHEQYF.

The rearrangement joins TRBV6-5 to TRBJ2-3, with D unclear. The length of the CDR3 is 16 residues. Looked up from germline, CDR1 is MNHEY and CDR2 is SVGAGI. V gave up 0 bases and J gave up 2 bases, with 12 bases separating them. The CDR3 DNA follows: TGTGCCAGCAGTTACTCAGCTTTGGCCTTCACAGATACGCAGTATTTT. As protein: CASSYSALAFTDTQYF.

The chain couples TRBV9 to TRBJ1-1, with 7 bases that match TRBD1. The V segment lost 4 bases and the J segment 10 bases; nucleotides outside the gene matches: 13. CDR1 is SGDLS, CDR2 YYNGEE, per germline. The CDR3 sequence is 14 residues long. The DNA of the CDR3 is TGTGCCAGCAGCCAACAGGGGTCTGAGTCGCGAGCTTTCTTT. It encodes CASSQQGSESRAFF.

The chain has TRBV15 and TRBJ2-3; D call uncertain. CDR3 length: 14 residues. Germline V gene sequence: CDR1 LNHNV, CDR2 YYDKDF (reference sequence). The V and J ends lost 1 base and 4 bases respectively, with 9 bases between them. The DNA of the CDR3 is TGTGCCACCAGCAGAGGTCTAAGCGCAGATACGCAGTATTTT. This translates into CATSRGLSADTQYF.

V usage is TRBV5-5 and J usage is TRBJ2-5; 12 nucleotides line up with TRBD2. Germline CDR1 and CDR2: SGHKS and YYEKEE (reference sequence). Germline trimming cut 3 bases from V and 1 base from J; bases unmatched to any gene: 4. This CDR3 region has 16 residues. CDR3 in amino acids: CASSWLLAGGQETQYF. CDR3 sequence (DNA): TGTGCCAGCAGCTGGTTACTAGCGGGGGGCCAAGAGACCCAGTACTTC. Using reference TRBV5-5 and TRBJ2-5 for the parts outside the CDR3, the full variable domain is DAGVTQSPTHLIKTRGQQVTLRCSPISGHKSVSWYQQVLGQGPQFIFQYYEKEERGRGNFPDRFSARQFPNYSSELNVNALLLGDSALYLCASSWLLAGGQETQYFGPGTRLLVL.

The V and J genes are TRBV12-3 or TRBV12-4 and TRBJ1-1, with unresolved D. This CDR3 has 12 residues. Trimming left V 7 bases short and J 5 bases short, with 11 bases between. The CDR3, as DNA: TGTGCCAGCATCACGGTTGGGACTGAAGCTTTCTTT. Protein product: CASITVGTEAFF.

This clonotype was picked up a small number of times. J is TRBJ1-1 and V is TRBV12-3 or TRBV12-4, with D maybe TRBD1 (5 bases). Trimming took 3 bases from V and 11 from J, leaving 10 bases between them. The CDR3 is 11 residues long. In DNA, the CDR3 is TGTGCCAGCAGTTTCGGGGGATTGGCTTTCTTT. Protein sequence: CASSFGGLAFF.